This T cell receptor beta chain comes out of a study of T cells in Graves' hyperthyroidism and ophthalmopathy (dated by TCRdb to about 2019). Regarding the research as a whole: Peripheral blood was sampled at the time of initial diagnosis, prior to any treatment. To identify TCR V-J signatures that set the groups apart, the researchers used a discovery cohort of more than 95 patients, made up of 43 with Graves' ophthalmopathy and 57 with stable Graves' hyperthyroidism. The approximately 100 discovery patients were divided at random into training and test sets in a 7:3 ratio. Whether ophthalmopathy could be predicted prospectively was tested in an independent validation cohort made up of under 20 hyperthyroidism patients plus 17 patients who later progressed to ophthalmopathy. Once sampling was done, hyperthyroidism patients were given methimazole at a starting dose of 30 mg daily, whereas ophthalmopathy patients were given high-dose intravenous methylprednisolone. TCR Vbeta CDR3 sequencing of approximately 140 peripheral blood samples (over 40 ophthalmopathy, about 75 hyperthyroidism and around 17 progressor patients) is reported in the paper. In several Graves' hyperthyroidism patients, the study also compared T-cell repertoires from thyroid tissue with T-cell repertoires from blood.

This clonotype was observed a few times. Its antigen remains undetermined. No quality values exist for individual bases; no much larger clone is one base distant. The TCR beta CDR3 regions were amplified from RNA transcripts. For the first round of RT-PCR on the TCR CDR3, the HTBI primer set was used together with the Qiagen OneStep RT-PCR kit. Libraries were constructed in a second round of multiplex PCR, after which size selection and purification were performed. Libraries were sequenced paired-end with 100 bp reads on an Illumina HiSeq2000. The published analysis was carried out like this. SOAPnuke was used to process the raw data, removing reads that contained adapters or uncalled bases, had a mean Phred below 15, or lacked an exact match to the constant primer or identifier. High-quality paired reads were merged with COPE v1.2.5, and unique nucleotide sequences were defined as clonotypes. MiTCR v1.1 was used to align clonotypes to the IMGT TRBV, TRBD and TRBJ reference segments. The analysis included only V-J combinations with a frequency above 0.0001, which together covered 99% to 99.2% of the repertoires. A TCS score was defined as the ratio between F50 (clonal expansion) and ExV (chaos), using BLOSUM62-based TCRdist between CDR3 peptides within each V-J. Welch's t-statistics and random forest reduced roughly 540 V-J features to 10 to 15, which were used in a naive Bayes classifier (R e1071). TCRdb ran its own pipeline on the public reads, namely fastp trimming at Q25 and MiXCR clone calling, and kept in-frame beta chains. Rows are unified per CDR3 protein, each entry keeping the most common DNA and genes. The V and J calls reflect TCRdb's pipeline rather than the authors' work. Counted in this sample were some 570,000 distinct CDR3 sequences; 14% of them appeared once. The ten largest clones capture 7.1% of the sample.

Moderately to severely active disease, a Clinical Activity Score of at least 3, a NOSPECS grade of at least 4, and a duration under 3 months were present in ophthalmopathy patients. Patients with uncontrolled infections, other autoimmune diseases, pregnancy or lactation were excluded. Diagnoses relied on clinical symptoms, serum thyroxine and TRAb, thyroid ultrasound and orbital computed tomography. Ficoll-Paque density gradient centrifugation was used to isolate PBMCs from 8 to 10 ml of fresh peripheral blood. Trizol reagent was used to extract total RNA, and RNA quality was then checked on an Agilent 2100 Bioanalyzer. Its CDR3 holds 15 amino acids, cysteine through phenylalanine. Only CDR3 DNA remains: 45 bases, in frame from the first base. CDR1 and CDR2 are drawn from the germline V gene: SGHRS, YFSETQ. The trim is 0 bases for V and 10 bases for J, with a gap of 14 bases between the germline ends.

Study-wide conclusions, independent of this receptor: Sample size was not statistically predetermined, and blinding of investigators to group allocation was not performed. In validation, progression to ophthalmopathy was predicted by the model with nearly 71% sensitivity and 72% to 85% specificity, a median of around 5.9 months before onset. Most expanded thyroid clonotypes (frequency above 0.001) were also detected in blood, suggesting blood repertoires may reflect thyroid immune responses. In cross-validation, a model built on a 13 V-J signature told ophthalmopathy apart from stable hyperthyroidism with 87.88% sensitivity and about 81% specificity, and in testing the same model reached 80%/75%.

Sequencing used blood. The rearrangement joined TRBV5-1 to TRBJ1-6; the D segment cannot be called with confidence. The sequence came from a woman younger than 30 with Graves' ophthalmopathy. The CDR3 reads CASSLVPDAASPLHF. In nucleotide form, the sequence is TGCGCCAGCAGCTTGGTTCCTGATGCGGCCTCACCCCTCCACTTT.